A selection of T cell receptor beta chains follows, all from one sample in a study of vaccination and CD4 T cells after COVID-19. No antigens are known for them. TCRdb recomputed calls from the PCR reads with MiXCR, one row per CDR3 protein. The sample lists about 17,000 distinct CDR3 sequences, 25% to 40% occurring once. Sequencing used cultured CD4+ T cells from blood. The source is a human donor with COVID-19. Both conserved end residues are part of each CDR3. The D gene is left open where the match is weak. Size is stated for part of the rows, as once, few or many counts, or as a class when the clone is expanded.

d_gene,v_gene,j_gene,abundance,CDR3aa,CDR3nt
-,TRBV20-1,TRBJ1-3,few,CSAHPGSSGNTIYF,TGCAGTGCTCATCCAGGGAGCTCTGGAAACACCATATATTTT
-,TRBV15,TRBJ1-5,-,CATSRDLLNRINQPQHF,TGTGCCACCAGCAGAGATCTCTTGAACAGGATCAATCAGCCCCAGCATTTT
TRBD2,TRBV28,TRBJ2-3,-,CASSLSRGGRDTQYF,TGTGCCAGCAGTCTATCCCGGGGGGGGAGGGATACGCAGTATTTT
TRBD1,TRBV6-1,TRBJ2-4,-,CASSEFERLSGGIAKNIQYF,TGTGCCAGCAGTGAATTTGAACGGTTGTCAGGGGGTATAGCCAAAAACATTCAGTACTTC
-,TRBV6-1,TRBJ1-2,few,CASSENGFSGYTF,TGTGCCAGCAGTGAAAACGGGTTTAGTGGCTACACCTTC
-,TRBV6-1,TRBJ2-7,-,CASSEGSSYEQYF,TGTGCCAGCAGTGAAGGTTCTTCCTACGAGCAGTACTTC
TRBD1,TRBV19,TRBJ2-5,-,CASGGGQGARETQYF,TGTGCCTCAGGGGGCGGACAGGGGGCCCGGGAGACCCAGTACTTC
TRBD1,TRBV5-1,TRBJ2-7,-,CASSSGDRGGHEQYF,TGCGCCAGCAGCTCGGGCGACAGGGGAGGCCACGAGCAGTACTTC
-,TRBV19,TRBJ2-3,-,CASIGSSPDTQYF,TGTGCCAGTATAGGCAGCTCACCAGATACGCAGTATTTT
-,TRBV30,TRBJ2-1,few,CAWMWGLNNEQFF,TGTGCCTGGATGTGGGGGCTCAACAATGAGCAGTTCTTC
-,TRBV12-3/TRBV12-4,TRBJ2-5,-,CASSLFQETQYF,TGTGCCAGCAGTTTATTTCAAGAGACCCAGTACTTC
-,TRBV30,TRBJ1-2,large,CAYHPMTVINYGYTF,TGTGCCTACCATCCGATGACAGTAATCAACTATGGCTACACCTTC
-,TRBV2,TRBJ2-5,-,CASSADRGNQETQYF,TGTGCCAGCAGTGCAGATCGCGGCAACCAAGAGACCCAGTACTTC
-,TRBV5-8,TRBJ2-5,-,CASGRGWSQETQYF,TGTGCCAGTGGGCGGGGATGGTCCCAAGAGACCCAGTACTTC
TRBD1,TRBV14,TRBJ1-6,once,CASSQRGTGVRNSPLHF,TGTGCCAGCAGCCAAAGGGGGACAGGGGTAAGGAATTCACCCCTCCACTTT
-,TRBV6-5,TRBJ2-7,-,CASSYSSYEQYF,TGTGCCAGCAGTTACAGCTCCTACGAGCAGTACTTC
TRBD1,TRBV7-2,TRBJ1-5,-,CASSISVWGRGDNQPQHF,TGTGCCAGCAGCATTAGTGTCTGGGGCAGGGGGGATAATCAGCCCCAGCATTTT
TRBD1,TRBV27,TRBJ1-5,few,CASRPRQGAQPQHF,TGTGCCAGCAGACCTCGACAGGGAGCACAGCCCCAGCATTTT
-,TRBV7-8,TRBJ2-2,-,CASIDWTSNTGELFF,TGTGCCAGCATCGATTGGACCTCGAACACCGGGGAGCTGTTTTTT
-,TRBV11-3,TRBJ1-1,-,CASSLGSENTEAFF,TGTGCCAGCAGCTTGGGGAGTGAAAACACTGAAGCTTTCTTT
TRBD2,TRBV18,TRBJ2-1,few,CASSGTLAGGSYNEQFF,TGTGCCAGCTCAGGCACTTTAGCGGGGGGGTCCTACAATGAGCAGTTCTTC
-,TRBV24-1,TRBJ1-1,-,CATRGDNQNTEAFF,TGTGCCACCCGTGGGGACAACCAGAACACTGAAGCTTTCTTT
-,TRBV10-3,TRBJ1-1,-,CAISAQERGTEAFF,TGTGCCATCAGTGCCCAGGAAAGAGGCACTGAAGCTTTCTTT
-,TRBV2,TRBJ1-2,few,CASEGIGYTF,TGTGCCAGCGAGGGGATTGGCTACACCTTC
-,TRBV7-2,TRBJ2-3,few,CASSGPPGRDTQYF,TGTGCCAGCAGTGGCCCCCCGGGGAGAGATACGCAGTATTTT
-,TRBV6-1,TRBJ2-1,few,CASSTGGGRPNEQFF,TGTGCCAGCAGTACCGGTGGGGGTCGGCCCAATGAGCAGTTCTTC
TRBD1,TRBV11-2,TRBJ2-2,few,CASSLGGQGAAGELFF,TGTGCCAGCAGCTTAGGAGGGCAGGGGGCGGCCGGGGAGCTGTTTTTT
TRBD1,TRBV9,TRBJ2-7,-,CASSAGTGGTYEQYF,TGTGCCAGCAGCGCCGGGACAGGAGGCACCTACGAGCAGTACTTC
-,TRBV15,TRBJ2-7,-,CATSRDGQGYEQYF,TGTGCCACCAGCAGAGATGGGCAGGGGTACGAGCAGTACTTC
TRBD1,TRBV20-1,TRBJ1-2,-,CSSSLGQGAGAGYGYTF,TGCAGTTCCTCCCTGGGACAGGGGGCGGGTGCTGGCTATGGCTACACCTTC
TRBD1,TRBV6-5,TRBJ1-4,few,CASSSRTGVNEKLFF,TGTGCCAGCAGTTCTCGGACAGGGGTAAATGAAAAACTGTTTTTT
-,TRBV2,TRBJ2-3,-,CASTPRLGSTDTQYF,TGTGCCAGCACCCCCCGCTTGGGCAGCACAGATACGCAGTATTTT
-,TRBV2,TRBJ2-5,-,CASSVIGVETQYF,TGTGCCAGCAGTGTGATAGGGGTGGAGACCCAGTACTTC
-,TRBV7-2,TRBJ2-5,few,CASSAIGRGQETQYF,TGTGCCAGCAGCGCCATTGGGCGGGGACAAGAGACCCAGTACTTC
TRBD1,TRBV15,TRBJ2-2,few,CATSKDRAAGELFF,TGTGCCACCAGCAAGGACAGGGCGGCCGGGGAGCTGTTTTTT
-,TRBV6-1,TRBJ1-5,-,CASSTYRDGGNQPQHF,TGTGCCAGCAGTACCTACAGGGACGGGGGCAATCAGCCCCAGCATTTT
-,TRBV6-2/TRBV6-3,TRBJ2-1,few,CASSRPGRANEQFF,TGTGCCAGCAGTCGCCCCGGCAGGGCCAATGAGCAGTTCTTC
-,TRBV7-6,TRBJ1-1,-,CASSLGTAAEAFF,TGTGCCAGCAGCCTGGGGACGGCAGCTGAAGCTTTCTTT
-,TRBV12-3/TRBV12-4,TRBJ2-7,-,CASRGTGSSYEQYF,TGTGCCAGCAGGGGAACAGGCAGCTCCTACGAGCAGTACTTC
-,TRBV6-1,TRBJ1-1,few,CASSEDGRVNTEAFF,TGTGCCAGCAGTGAAGACGGCAGAGTGAACACTGAAGCTTTCTTT
-,TRBV7-2,TRBJ2-3,few,CASSLGAGSYTDTQYF,TGTGCCAGCAGCTTAGGGGCGGGGTCGTACACAGATACGCAGTATTTT
TRBD2,TRBV5-5,TRBJ2-3,-,CASTGGMGLEYF,TGTGCCAGCACCGGGGGGATGGGCTTGGAGTATTTT
-,TRBV7-3,TRBJ1-4,-,CASSSQAGEKLFF,TGTGCCAGCAGCTCACAAGCGGGTGAAAAACTGTTTTTT
-,TRBV7-2,TRBJ1-3,few,CASSPRGAGSGNTIYF,TGTGCCAGCAGCCCTAGGGGGGCAGGCTCTGGAAACACCATATATTTT
-,TRBV20-1,TRBJ1-2,-,CSARIVTGGSSYGYTF,TGCAGTGCTAGGATCGTGACCGGGGGATCTTCCTATGGCTACACCTTC
-,TRBV4-2,TRBJ1-5,-,CASSQTGGNQPQHF,TGTGCCAGCAGCCAGACGGGCGGCAATCAGCCCCAGCATTTT
-,TRBV6-2/TRBV6-3,TRBJ2-3,few,CASTRAGSTDTQYF,TGTGCCAGCACTAGAGCGGGTAGCACAGATACGCAGTATTTT
-,TRBV7-2,TRBJ2-7,-,CASSLQPGLTYEQYF,TGTGCCAGCAGCCTGCAACCGGGTCTTACCTACGAGCAGTACTTC
-,TRBV2,TRBJ2-5,-,CASSGGQETQYF,TGTGCCAGCAGTGGTGGTCAAGAGACCCAGTACTTC
-,TRBV6-1,TRBJ1-1,medium-sized,CASSERGRTEAFF,TGTGCCAGCAGTGAACGGGGGAGAACTGAAGCTTTCTTT
TRBD1,TRBV10-3,TRBJ1-5,few,CAISGQGAKQPQHF,TGTGCCATCAGTGGGCAGGGGGCGAAACAGCCCCAGCATTTT
TRBD2,TRBV10-3,TRBJ2-5,few,CAISESAGGQETQYF,TGTGCCATCAGTGAGTCCGCGGGGGGACAAGAGACCCAGTACTTC
-,TRBV5-1,TRBJ1-5,-,CASSDGSNQPQHF,TGCGCCAGTAGTGACGGTAGCAATCAGCCCCAGCATTTT